The entry below gives a single T cell receptor (beta chain) sequence along with its context. This clone was recorded once. Its antigen is currently not known. No quality values exist for individual bases; no much larger clone is one base distant. The trial excluded patients who had a history of autoimmune disease or who were on systemic immunosuppression. Peripheral blood for TCR sequencing was collected from all dose cohorts at baseline, on cycle 4 day 1, and on cycle 7 day 1. The samples were drawn from a first-in-human, open-label, multicenter phase I dose-escalation trial of ivuxolimab. Adults with locally advanced or metastatic melanoma, renal cell carcinoma, hepatocellular carcinoma or head and neck squamous cell carcinoma were enrolled in the trial. Before TCR sequencing, CD4+ T cells and CD8+ T cells were sorted from peripheral blood as separate populations. The CDR3 starts with the cysteine, ends with the phenylalanine, and has 14 residues. Here the CDR3 DNA is all that survives: 42 bases in frame from base 1. CDR1 and CDR2, per the germline V gene (reference sequence), are SEHNR and FQNEAQ. Trimming removed 8 bases from V and 6 bases from J; the gene matches leave 10 bases unexplained.

This entry belongs to a study of OX40 agonist ivuxolimab in advanced cancers. Regarding the study in general: Ivuxolimab was an agonistic, fully human IgG2 monoclonal antibody directed against OX40 (CD134), a costimulatory receptor. Intravenous ivuxolimab was administered to patients every 2 weeks at six dose levels: 0.01, 0.1, 0.3, 1.5, 3 and 10 mg/kg. Among the 52 dose-escalation patients, about 19 had hepatocellular carcinoma, roughly 15 melanoma, 9 renal cell carcinoma and 9 head and neck cancer. A male proportion of nearly 85% and a mean age of around 60 years, ranging from 23 to 79, were recorded for the dose-escalation cohort. Prior anti-PD-1, anti-PD-L1 or anti-CTLA-4 therapy was permitted, and checkpoint inhibitors had been received by about 36% of dose-escalation patients. Partial responses occurred in three dose-escalation patients: two with cutaneous melanoma and one with hepatocellular carcinoma. Peripheral TCRbeta sequencing was intended to test whether TCR sequence diversity was altered and clonal T-cell expansion was caused by ivuxolimab. The paper covers the monotherapy dose-escalation part of the phase I ivuxolimab trial, which included N = 52 patients. The paper's findings and limits, for the study overall: Partial responders in the 0.1-3.0 mg/kg groups had among the lowest normalized peripheral clonal expansion, especially among CD8+ T cells. At doses from 0.1 to 3.0 mg/kg, clonal expansion was seen in both CD4+ and CD8+ blood T cells between baseline and week 6. Antigen specificity was not determined for the clonally expanded peripheral T cells. After ivuxolimab, CD8+ T cells had more expanded clones than CD4+ T cells on average. Low levels of normalized T-cell clonal expansion were also seen in some patients who did not respond.

Genomic DNA was extracted from sorted cells for sequencing of the TCRbeta CDR3 region. The immunoSEQ Assay was used for sequencing of TCRbeta CDR3 regions. Imported from immuneACCESS, the table was reduced by TCRdb to in-frame sequences with V and J called. These copies leave out some clones; in studies compared against another copy, an unresolved V gene accounts for under half, and the cause of the remainder is not known. The table for this sample lists 60,000 or so clones; around 85% of them were counted only once. Clones ranked in the top ten supply roughly 0.95% of the sample. The source material was CD4+ or CD8+ T cells sorted from blood, sampled in a trial of the OX40 agonist ivuxolimab. The chain is assembled from TRBV7-9 and TRBJ2-7; 10 junctional bases match TRBD2. This sequence originates from an adult with an advanced solid tumor such as melanoma, head and neck, liver or kidney cancer. The DNA sequence is as follows: TGTGCCAGCTGGGCTAGCGGGAGTGGGGCCGAGCAGTACTTC. Its protein is CASWASGSGAEQYF.